This TCR beta chain was sequenced in a study of beta chain features in type 1 diabetes. Study-wide background: Age, gender, cell numbers and subset yield matched between patients and controls.

Study-level points and caveats: All four CD4+ subsets of Type 1 diabetes patients contained TCRB CDR3s that were moderately but significantly shorter. Healthy donors had naive, central memory and Treg TCRB repertoires that appeared less similar than those seen among patients. In patients and controls equally, PCR might favor templates that are shorter.

Germline V gives CDR1 SGHVS, CDR2 FNYEAQ. CDR3 length: 16 amino acids. V was trimmed by 1 base and J by 0 bases, leaving 10 bases between them. There was one heparinised blood draw per donor, averaging approximately 120 mL. Investigators reverse transcribed all isolated RNA, so they sequenced expressed TCRB transcripts. The table came from immunoSEQ multiplex PCR; TCRdb's copy has only in-frame clones and leaves some out. The data contain about 150,000 clones, about a tenth of them singletons. On this clone itself: What it binds is unknown.

Sequenced material: central memory CD4+ T cells from blood. This rearrangement joins TRBV7-6 to TRBJ2-1; D possibly corresponds to TRBD1 (5 bases). This receptor was obtained from a man younger than 40 with type 1 diabetes. CDR3 protein: CASSLGVDSSYNEQFF. CDR3 bases: TGTGCCAGCAGCTTAGGTGTCGACAGCTCCTACAATGAGCAGTTCTTC.